This is a list of T cell receptor beta chains from one sample in a study of shared clonotypes between healthy human individuals. Sequencing was performed with immunoSEQ multiplex PCR; in TCRdb, only in-frame clones are kept and a portion is missing. The data show some 2.1 million clones, with approximately 94% seen just once and roughly 1.1% held by the top ten. Source material: naive CD8+ T cells sorted from blood. These receptors originate from a man in his late teens or twenties in good health. CDR3s include the opening cysteine and the closing phenylalanine or tryptophan. The D gene is left open where the match is weak. The size entry is marked missing in some rows and otherwise reads once, few, many or a size class.

v_call	clone_size	j_call	d_call	cdr3_aa	cdr3_nt
TRBV4-1	-	TRBJ1-1	-	CASSQPGRTEAFF	TGCGCCAGCAGCCAACCGGGAAGGACTGAAGCTTTCTTT
TRBV21-1	-	TRBJ1-1	-	CASKDKGASTEAFF	TGTGCCAGCAAGGATAAGGGGGCTAGTACTGAAGCTTTCTTT
TRBV27	-	TRBJ2-3	-	CASSPGSRVRDTQYF	TGTGCCAGCAGCCCCGGCTCGAGGGTGAGAGATACGCAGTATTTT
TRBV5-6	-	TRBJ2-7	-	CASSRYDYEQYF	TGTGCCAGCAGCCGCTATGACTACGAGCAGTACTTC
TRBV14	-	TRBJ2-7	-	CASSQDGNIQQYF	TGTGCCAGCAGCCAAGACGGGAACATCCAGCAGTACTTC
TRBV4-3	-	TRBJ2-2	-	CASTWYSNTGELFF	TGCGCCAGCACCTGGTACTCCAACACCGGGGAGCTGTTTTTT
TRBV13	-	TRBJ2-2	TRBD2	CASSDTGGRITGELFF	TGTGCCAGCAGCGATACGGGAGGACGAATAACCGGGGAGCTGTTTTTT
TRBV27	-	TRBJ2-1	TRBD1	CASIAGTGVGNEQFF	TGTGCCAGCATTGCCGGGACAGGGGTGGGCAATGAGCAGTTCTTC
TRBV7-2	-	TRBJ2-7	TRBD2	CASSQRRIAGADEQYF	TGTGCCAGCAGCCAACGCAGAATAGCGGGAGCGGACGAGCAGTACTTC
TRBV6-5	-	TRBJ2-1	-	CASSYTAESNEQFF	TGTGCCAGCAGTTATACGGCAGAGAGCAATGAGCAGTTCTTC
TRBV15	-	TRBJ1-1	-	CATTGLSNTEAFF	TGTGCCACCACGGGACTTTCGAACACTGAAGCTTTCTTT
TRBV27	-	TRBJ2-1	-	CASSLNRAEGNEQFF	TGTGCCAGCAGTTTAAACAGGGCAGAGGGGAATGAGCAGTTCTTC
TRBV13	-	TRBJ1-4	-	CASSSGTRDLATNEKLFF	TGTGCCAGCAGCTCCGGGACCCGGGACTTAGCAACTAATGAAAAACTGTTTTTT
TRBV2	once	TRBJ1-1	-	CASSDWGLAPEAFF	TGTGCCAGCAGTGATTGGGGATTAGCCCCTGAAGCTTTCTTT
TRBV27	-	TRBJ2-7	-	CASTTGTYEQYF	TGTGCCAGCACTACAGGGACCTACGAGCAGTACTTC
TRBV5-3	-	TRBJ1-5	-	CARSLEGRGAWSNQPQHF	TGTGCCAGAAGCTTGGAAGGAAGGGGGGCTTGGAGCAATCAGCCCCAGCATTTT
TRBV27	-	TRBJ2-2	TRBD2	CASGTSVNTGELFF	TGTGCCAGCGGGACTAGCGTCAACACCGGGGAGCTGTTTTTT
TRBV27	-	TRBJ2-7	-	CASSFLGSSYEQYF	TGTGCCAGCAGTTTTCTTGGGAGCTCCTACGAGCAGTACTTC
TRBV7-2	-	TRBJ2-7	-	CASSPTDGYEQYF	TGTGCCAGCAGCCCCACGGACGGTTACGAGCAGTACTTC
TRBV27	-	TRBJ2-7	-	CASSLSASVTFHEQYF	TGTGCCAGCAGTTTATCGGCGTCAGTGACCTTCCACGAGCAGTACTTC
TRBV28	-	TRBJ2-1	-	CASSYNRAGVAYNEQFF	TGTGCCAGCAGCTACAACAGGGCGGGGGTTGCCTACAATGAGCAGTTCTTC
TRBV2	-	TRBJ2-7	-	CASRDLGNEQYF	TGTGCCAGCAGGGATTTGGGTAACGAGCAGTACTTC
TRBV27	-	TRBJ2-1	TRBD2	CASGFGLADNEQFF	TGTGCCAGCGGCTTTGGGCTAGCGGATAATGAGCAGTTCTTC
TRBV4-2	-	TRBJ2-1	-	CASSQDPGTSYNEQFF	TGTGCCAGCAGCCAAGACCCAGGAACTTCCTACAATGAGCAGTTCTTC
TRBV6-5	-	TRBJ1-5	-	CASRTGIDSNQPQHF	TGTGCCAGCAGGACAGGTATTGATAGCAATCAGCCCCAGCATTTT
TRBV4-1	-	TRBJ2-3	-	CASSQDWGAEADTQYF	TGCGCCAGCAGCCAAGATTGGGGGGCTGAGGCAGATACGCAGTATTTT
TRBV9	-	TRBJ2-7	-	CASSPGGDYYEQYF	TGTGCCAGCAGCCCTGGGGGAGACTACTACGAGCAGTACTTC
TRBV19	-	TRBJ2-7	TRBD1	CASSITGGYSEQYF	TGTGCCAGTAGTATCACAGGGGGCTACTCCGAGCAGTACTTC
TRBV18	-	TRBJ1-1	-	CASSLGVNTEAFF	TGTGCCAGCTCACTGGGGGTGAACACTGAAGCTTTCTTT